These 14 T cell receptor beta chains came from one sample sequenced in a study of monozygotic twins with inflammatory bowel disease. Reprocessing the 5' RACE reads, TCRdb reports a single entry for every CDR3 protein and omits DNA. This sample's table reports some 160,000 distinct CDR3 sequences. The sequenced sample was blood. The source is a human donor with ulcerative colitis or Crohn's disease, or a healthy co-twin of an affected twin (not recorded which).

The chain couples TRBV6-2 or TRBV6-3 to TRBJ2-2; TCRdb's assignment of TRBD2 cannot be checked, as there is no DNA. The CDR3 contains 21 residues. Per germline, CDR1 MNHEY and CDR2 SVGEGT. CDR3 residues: CASSSSSPGGGLRANTGELFF.

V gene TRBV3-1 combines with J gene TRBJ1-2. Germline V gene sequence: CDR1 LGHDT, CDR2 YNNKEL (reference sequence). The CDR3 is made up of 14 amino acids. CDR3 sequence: CASSQEAVNYGYTF.

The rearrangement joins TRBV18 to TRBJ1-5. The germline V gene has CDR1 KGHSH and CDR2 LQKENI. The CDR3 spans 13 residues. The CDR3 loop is CASSSGLGQPQHF.

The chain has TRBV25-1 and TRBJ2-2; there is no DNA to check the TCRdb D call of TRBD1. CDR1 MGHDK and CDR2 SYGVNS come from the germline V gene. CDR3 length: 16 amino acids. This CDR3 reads CASRGWDRSNTGELSF.

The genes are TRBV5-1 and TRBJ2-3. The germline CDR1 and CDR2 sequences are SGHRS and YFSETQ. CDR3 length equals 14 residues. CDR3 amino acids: CASSLDQLTDTQYF.

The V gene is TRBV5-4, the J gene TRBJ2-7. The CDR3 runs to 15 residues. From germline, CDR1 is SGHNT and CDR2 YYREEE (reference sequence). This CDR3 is CASSLGGSFHYEQYF.

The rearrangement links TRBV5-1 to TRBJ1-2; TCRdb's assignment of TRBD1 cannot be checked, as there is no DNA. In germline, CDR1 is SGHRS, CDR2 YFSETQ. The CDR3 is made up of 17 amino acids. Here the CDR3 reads CASSSPRSDRGDYGYTF.

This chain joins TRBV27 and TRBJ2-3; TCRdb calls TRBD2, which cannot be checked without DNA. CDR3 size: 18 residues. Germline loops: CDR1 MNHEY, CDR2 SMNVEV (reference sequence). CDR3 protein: CASTPPRLAGVSPDTQYF.

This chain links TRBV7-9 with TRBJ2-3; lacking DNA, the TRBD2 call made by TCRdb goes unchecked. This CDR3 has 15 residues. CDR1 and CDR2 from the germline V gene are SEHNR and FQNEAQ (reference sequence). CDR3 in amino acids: CASSLPWDYQNTQYF.

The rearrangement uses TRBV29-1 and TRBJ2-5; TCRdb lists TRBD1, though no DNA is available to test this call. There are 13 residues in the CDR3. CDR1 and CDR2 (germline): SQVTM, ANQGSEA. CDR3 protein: CSGTGARQETQYF.

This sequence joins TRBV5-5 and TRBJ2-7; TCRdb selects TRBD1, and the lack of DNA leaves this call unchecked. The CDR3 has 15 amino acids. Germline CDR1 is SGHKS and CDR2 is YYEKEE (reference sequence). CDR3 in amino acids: CASSPGTGPTSEQYF.

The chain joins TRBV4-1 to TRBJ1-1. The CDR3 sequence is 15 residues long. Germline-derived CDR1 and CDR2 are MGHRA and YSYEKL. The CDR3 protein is CASSQGRGANTEAFF.

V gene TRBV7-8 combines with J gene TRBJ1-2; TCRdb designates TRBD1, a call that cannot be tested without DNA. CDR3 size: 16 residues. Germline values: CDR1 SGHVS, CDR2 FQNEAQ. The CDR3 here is CASSLATDSFNYGYTF.

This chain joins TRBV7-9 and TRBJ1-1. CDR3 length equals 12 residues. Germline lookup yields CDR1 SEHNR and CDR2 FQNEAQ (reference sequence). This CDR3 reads CASRSGLSEAFF.